Included here is one T cell receptor (beta chain) sequence, with context. The antigen is undetermined. Reverse transcription of 0.5 to 1 ug RNA was carried out with random hexamers. TCRdb independently ran MiXCR on the immunoSEQ multiplex PCR reads; one entry per CDR3 protein. The table shows roughly 180,000 distinct CDR3 sequences, with roughly 94% occurring only once. Germline CDR1 reads DFQATT; CDR2 reads SNEGSKA (reference sequence). Deletions cut 3 bases from V and 7 bases from J, with 19 bases between. The CDR3 runs to 15 residues. This entry comes from a study of CD8 T cells in Susac syndrome. On the study more broadly: When blood was collected, patients with Susac syndrome were therapy-naive, were taking corticosteroids, or were receiving intravenous immunoglobulin alone. Study-level findings and limits: The study's TCR sequencing and HLA analysis drew on a certain number of individuals. That number was acknowledged as relatively small.

TEMRA cells were FACS-enriched, while CD8+ and CD4+ T cells were negatively isolated. This TCR was sampled from a human donor with Susac syndrome. The sequencing input was CD4+ T cells from PBMCs. The rearrangement links TRBV20-1 to TRBJ2-1; TRBD1 or TRBD2 may be the D gene (5 bases each). CDR3 bases: TGCAGTGCTAGTAACCCCCGGGGCGCTTGGAATGAGCAGTTCTTC. It yields the protein CSASNPRGAWNEQFF.